The clone carrying this T cell receptor beta chain was recorded only once. This record belongs to a study of blood T cell repertoires in COVID-19. Study background: From T cells, B-cell-depleted T cells, or PBMCs came the material, which was cDNA or gDNA.

Individuals aged about 18 to 89 years were recruited from some 26 US areas. CDR1 is KGHSH and CDR2 is LQKENI in the germline V gene. Trimming at V came to 3 bases and at J to 6 bases, leaving 6 bases not matched to a gene. This CDR3 has 16 amino acids. This table comes from immunoSEQ multiplex PCR, and its TCRdb copy is limited to in-frame clones, with some not included. The table has 150,000 to 200,000 clones, approximately 87% seen once; the top ten hold approximately 7%. V usage is TRBV18 and J usage is TRBJ2-3, with TRBD2 matching over 13 bases. The sequencing sample was made of PBMCs or T cells enriched from blood (not recorded which). The clonotype was recovered from a woman aged 45-59 years who had recovered from COVID-19. CDR3 loop: CASSPPGLAGPDTQYF. CDR3 DNA sequence: TGTGCCAGCTCACCTCCGGGACTAGCGGGGCCTGATACGCAGTATTTT. Filled out from reference TRBV18 and TRBJ2-3, the complete variable domain reads NAGVMQNPRHLVRRRGQEARLRCSPMKGHSHVYWYRQLPEEGLKFMVYLQKENIIDESGMPKERFSAEFPKEGPSILRIQQVVRGDSAAYFCASSPPGLAGPDTQYFGPGTRLTVL.